The 18 T cell receptor beta chains below all came from one sample that was sequenced in a study of blood T cell repertoires in COVID-19. The method was immunoSEQ multiplex PCR; TCRdb's version includes in-frame clones alone and lacks a portion of them. The sample shows roughly 200,000 clones, approximately 86% of them seen only once. The specimen was PBMCs or T cells enriched from blood (not recorded which). The receptors come from a woman aged 40 to 55 in a cohort exposed to, infected with or recovered from COVID-19 (not recorded which).

This chain joins TRBV9 and TRBJ2-7; the match to TRBD1 covers 8 bases. Germline-derived CDR1 and CDR2 are SGDLS and YYNGEE. The length of the CDR3 is 16 residues. The trim removed 0 bases at V and 6 bases at J, leaving 11 bases unmatched. As DNA, the CDR3 is TGTGCCAGCAGCGTAGGGGGACAGGTAGGGGTAGGCGAGCAGTACTTC. It encodes CASSVGGQVGVGEQYF.

This sequence joins TRBV23-1 and TRBJ2-3; D perhaps matches TRBD2 (6 bases). TRBV23-1 is sorted into the ORF group, with uncertain function. The germline V and J ends were trimmed by 3 bases and 2 bases, with 12 bases remaining between them. The CDR3 totals 15 residues. The CDR3 region is CASSQGTVSTDTQYF. For the CDR3, the DNA is TGCGCCAGCAGTCAGGGGACTGTCTCCACAGATACGCAGTATTTT.

The gene calls are TRBV18 and TRBJ2-1; 8 bases are a match to TRBD2. The V and J ends lost 6 bases and 7 bases, in that order; junction bases with no gene match: 11. The CDR3 spans 15 residues. Per germline, CDR1 KGHSH and CDR2 LQKENI. The CDR3 here is CASSRGRTNGNEQFF. In DNA form, the CDR3 reads TGTGCCAGCTCCCGCGGGAGGACGAATGGGAATGAGCAGTTCTTC.

The J gene is TRBJ1-2, the V gene TRBV20-1; 9 nucleotides line up with TRBD1. CDR3 size: 11 residues. V shed 5 bases and J 6 bases; nucleotides not matched to a gene: 1. CDR1 is DFQATT, CDR2 SNEGSKA, per germline (reference sequence). The CDR3 spells CSAWDRDGYTF. The CDR3 DNA reads TGCAGTGCTTGGGACAGGGATGGCTACACCTTC.

The chain uses TRBV11-2 and TRBJ2-7; possibly TRBD2 for D (5 bases). CDR1 SGHAT and CDR2 FQNNGV come from the germline V gene. V was cut by 0 bases and J by 7 bases, with 13 bases left in between. The CDR3 has 14 residues. The CDR3 bases are TGTGCCAGCAGCTTAGATTCAGCCCCGGGGGAGCAGTACTTC. Protein product: CASSLDSAPGEQYF.

This chain links TRBV6-5 with TRBJ2-7, with 8 nucleotides matching TRBD2. CDR3 length: 16 amino acids. After removal of 4 bases from V and 3 bases from J, the junction contained 11 bases not matched to a gene. Germline V gene lookup returns CDR1 MNHEY and CDR2 SVGAGI. CDR3 DNA: TGTGCCAGCAGTTTCTTAGGGGAGCGGGGGTTCTACGAGCAGTACTTC. Translated, it gives CASSFLGERGFYEQYF.

CDR3 loop: CATKESSGGSGELFF. Written as DNA, the CDR3 is TGTGCCACCAAAGAGTCTAGCGGGGGGAGCGGGGAGCTGTTTTTT. This rearrangement joins TRBV6-5 to TRBJ2-2; 11 nucleotides agree with TRBD2. The length of the CDR3 is 15 residues. The V gene's germline CDR1 is MNHEY and CDR2 SVGAGI. V gave up 10 bases and J gave up 7 bases; unmatched junction bases: 11.

The V and J genes are TRBV28 and TRBJ1-6; D ambiguous. The germline CDR1 and CDR2 sequences are MDHEN and SYDVKM. The CDR3 extends over 16 amino acids. V lost 8 bases and J lost 8, with 22 bases in between. CDR3 in amino acids: CASGTPGDNLDSPLHF. CDR3 DNA sequence: TGTGCCAGCGGTACACCGGGAGACAATCTGGATTCACCCCTCCACTTT.

This chain uses TRBV5-4 with TRBJ1-6; 7 bases match TRBD1. V dropped 4 bases and J dropped 4; count of bases not matched to a gene: 11. CDR1 is SGHNT and CDR2 is YYREEE in the germline V gene (reference sequence). CDR3 length equals 17 residues. CDR3 coding DNA: TGTGCCAGCAGCAGGAATCCCGGGACAGATTATAATTCACCCCTCCACTTT. Protein: CASSRNPGTDYNSPLHF.

V is TRBV24-1 and J is TRBJ2-6, with TRBD2 as a possible D gene (6 bases). Germline loops: CDR1 KGHDR, CDR2 SFDVKD. Trimming left V 3 bases short and J 3 bases short, with 11 bases between. The CDR3 length is 16 residues. The CDR3 is CATSDPGGGGANVLTF. CDR3 in DNA: TGTGCCACCAGTGATCCCGGGGGAGGTGGGGCCAACGTCCTGACTTTC.

The chain carries TRBV7-9 and TRBJ1-1, with TRBD1 as a possible D gene (6 bases). Per the germline V gene, CDR1 is SEHNR and CDR2 is FQNEAQ (reference sequence). V gave up 0 bases and J gave up 1 base, with 9 bases separating them. The CDR3 runs to 15 residues. The CDR3, as DNA: TGTGCCAGCAGCTTAGCGGGCAGGGGGAACACTGAAGCTTTCTTT. Its protein product is CASSLAGRGNTEAFF. Combining the CDR3 with reference TRBV7-9 and TRBJ1-1 gives the whole variable domain DTGVSQNPRHKITKRGQNVTFRCDPISEHNRLYWYRQTLGQGPEFLTYFQNEAQLEKSRLLSDRFSAERPKGSFSTLEIQRTEQGDSAMYLCASSLAGRGNTEAFFGQGTRLTVV.

The chain recombines TRBV19 with TRBJ2-7; 10 bases line up with TRBD2. Germline loops: CDR1 LNHDA, CDR2 SQIVND (reference sequence). The CDR3 has 14 amino acids. The trim removed 4 bases at V and 4 bases at J, leaving 4 bases unmatched. The DNA for the CDR3 is TGTGCCAGTAGTACTAGCGGGGGTGGTTACGAGCAGTACTTC. It encodes CASSTSGGGYEQYF.

This chain links TRBV27 with TRBJ1-1; no firm D call. V was trimmed by 1 base and J by 2 bases, leaving 8 bases between them. CDR3 length: 14 residues. Germline CDR1 and CDR2: MNHEY and SMNVEV (reference sequence). The CDR3 DNA is TGTGCCAGCAGTTTATTTTCGGGTAACACTGAAGCTTTCTTT. It encodes CASSLFSGNTEAFF.

The chain recombines TRBV6-5 with TRBJ2-1; 9 bases map to TRBD1. Germline trimming cut 6 bases from V and 3 bases from J; bases unmatched to any gene: 6. The germline CDR1 and CDR2 sequences are MNHEY and SVGAGI. This CDR3 spans 15 amino acids. CDR3 sequence: CASSGDRAGYNEQFF. In DNA, the CDR3 is TGTGCCAGCAGCGGGGACAGGGCGGGCTACAATGAGCAGTTCTTC.

This chain joins TRBV10-2 and TRBJ2-5; no reliable D call. Trimming took off 5 bases at V and 2 bases at J, with 12 bases between the two ends. This CDR3 is 14 amino acids long. In germline, CDR1 is WSHSY, CDR2 SAAADI. CDR3 DNA sequence: TGCGCCAGCAGTATCGTATCGCAGCAAGAGACCCAGTACTTC. Translation: CASSIVSQQETQYF.

The rearrangement joins TRBV10-3 to TRBJ2-7; TRBD2 aligns across 12 bases. Germline CDR1 is ENHRY and CDR2 is SYGVKD. The CDR3 has 15 residues. Unmatched junction bases numbered 8, after V lost 6 bases and J lost 5 bases. DNA for the CDR3: TGTGCCATCAGCGATCCGGGACTAGCGGGCCACGAGCAGTACTTC. Amino acid sequence: CAISDPGLAGHEQYF.

This clone appeared a single time. The chain links TRBV14 to TRBJ1-5; possibly TRBD1 for D (5 bases). This CDR3 has 15 amino acids. Germline V gene data show CDR1 as SGHDN and CDR2 as FVKESK. V was cut by 4 bases and J by 2 bases, with 12 bases left in between. The CDR3 region is CASSPEGGGNQPQHF. CDR3 in DNA: TGTGCCAGCAGCCCCGAAGGAGGGGGCAATCAGCCCCAGCATTTT.

CDR3 in amino acids: CASSVAGGERAFF. In nucleotides, the CDR3 is TGTGCCAGCAGCGTAGCTGGTGGGGAGCGAGCTTTCTTT. The rearrangement links TRBV9 to TRBJ1-1; no definite D call. Germline V CDR1 and CDR2: SGDLS, YYNGEE. The V end lost 0 bases, the J end lost 10 bases, and 13 bases lay between the germline ends. The CDR3 runs to 13 residues.